This is a list of T cell receptor beta chains from one sample in a study of graft-versus-host responses after intestinal transplantation. Produced via immunoSEQ multiplex PCR; TCRdb's table is partial and in-frame only. Of under 100,000 clones listed, 75% to 95% are singletons. This sample comprised PBMCs, obtained 453 days after intestinal transplant. The receptor set was obtained from a human patient who received an intestinal transplant, so some T cells may come from the graft donor. Both conserved end residues are part of each CDR3. D genes are given only for firm matches. Size tells how often a clone was seen (once, few, many) or the class of an expanded clone, and some rows leave it out.

TRBV7-9	TRBJ2-2	NA	NA	CASIRAGNTGELFF	TGTGCCAGCATTCGAGCGGGGAACACCGGGGAGCTGTTTTTT
TRBV19	TRBJ1-4	NA	NA	CASSIVVKNEKLFF	TGTGCCAGTAGTATAGTGGTCAAGAATGAAAAACTGTTTTTT
TRBV11-3	TRBJ2-3	NA	NA	CASSLGQRTSSTDTQYF	TGTGCCAGCAGCTTAGGCCAAAGGACATCTAGCACAGATACGCAGTATTTT
TRBV5-6	TRBJ1-1	NA	NA	CASTGNTEAFF	TGTGCCAGCACCGGCAACACTGAAGCTTTCTTT
TRBV28	TRBJ1-5	NA	NA	CASSLKGRTRNQPQHF	TGTGCCAGCAGTTTGAAGGGCAGGACTCGCAATCAGCCCCAGCATTTT
TRBV4-1	TRBJ1-3	NA	NA	CASSQARSDTIYF	TGCGCCAGCAGCCAGGCCCGCTCGGACACCATATATTTT
TRBV5-4	TRBJ1-2	NA	NA	CASSPDSLLNYGYTF	TGTGCCAGCAGCCCGGACAGTCTACTTAACTATGGCTACACCTTC
TRBV11-2	TRBJ1-2	TRBD1	NA	CASSWAGGNGYTF	TGTGCCAGCAGCTGGGCAGGGGGCAATGGCTACACCTTC
TRBV6-6	TRBJ1-2	NA	NA	CASSYGQGFPNYGYTF	TGTGCCAGCAGTTACGGCCAAGGGTTCCCCAACTATGGCTACACCTTC
TRBV10-2	TRBJ1-2	NA	NA	CASSEVSRPANYGYTF	TGCGCCAGCAGTGAAGTCTCGCGCCCAGCTAACTATGGTTACACCTTC
TRBV5-1	TRBJ1-4	NA	NA	CASSPGTGNEKLFF	TGCGCCAGCAGCCCAGGGACCGGGAATGAAAAACTGTTTTTT
TRBV27	TRBJ1-1	TRBD1	NA	CASSPDRGRTEAFF	TGTGCCAGCAGTCCTGACAGGGGGAGAACTGAAGCTTTCTTT
TRBV27	TRBJ1-1	NA	NA	CASSFGVMNTEAFF	TGTGCCAGCAGTTTCGGAGTCATGAACACTGAAGCTTTCTTT
TRBV21-1	TRBJ2-7	NA	once	CASSKEVVKGAVGYEQYF	TGTGCCAGCAGCAAAGAAGTCGTGAAGGGGGCGGTGGGATACGAGCAGTACTTC
TRBV5-6	TRBJ2-4	NA	NA	CASSPGTSARRYF	TGTGCCAGCAGCCCTGGGACGTCGGCACGGAGGTACTTC
TRBV27	TRBJ1-5	NA	NA	CASSLGFGQPQHF	TGTGCCAGCAGTTTGGGTTTTGGTCAGCCCCAGCATTTT
TRBV19	TRBJ1-5	NA	NA	CASSTGRNNQPQHF	TGTGCCAGTAGTACCGGACGAAACAATCAGCCCCAGCATTTT
TRBV20-1	TRBJ1-2	NA	once	CSASPGYGYTF	TGCAGTGCTAGCCCGGGCTATGGCTACACCTTC